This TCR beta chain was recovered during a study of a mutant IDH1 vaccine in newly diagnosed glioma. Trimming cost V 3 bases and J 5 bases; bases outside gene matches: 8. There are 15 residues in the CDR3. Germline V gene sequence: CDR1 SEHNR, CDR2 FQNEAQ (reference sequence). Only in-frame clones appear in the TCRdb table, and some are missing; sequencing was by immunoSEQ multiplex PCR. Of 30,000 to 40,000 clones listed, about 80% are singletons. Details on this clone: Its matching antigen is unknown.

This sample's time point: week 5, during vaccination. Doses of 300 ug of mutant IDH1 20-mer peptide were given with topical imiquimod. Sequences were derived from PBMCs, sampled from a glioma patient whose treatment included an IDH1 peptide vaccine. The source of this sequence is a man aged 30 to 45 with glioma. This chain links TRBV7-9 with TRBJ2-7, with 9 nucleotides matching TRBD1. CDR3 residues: CASSFRDRASNEQYF. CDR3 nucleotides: TGTGCCAGCAGCTTCCGGGACAGGGCTTCCAACGAGCAGTACTTC.